This is a list of T cell receptor beta chains from one sample in a study of CD8+CD57+ T cells in acquired aplastic anemia. TCRdb independently ran MiXCR on the reads; one entry per CDR3 protein. The sample carries about 170,000 distinct CDR3 sequences, just under 65% recorded once. Sequenced: sorted CD4+, CD8+, or CD8+CD57+ T cells (not recorded which) from PBMCs. The receptors come from a human donor in good health. CDR3s include the opening cysteine and the closing phenylalanine or tryptophan. The order of the fields is J gene, V gene, clone size, D gene, CDR3 protein, CDR3 DNA. D genes are given only for firm matches. Clone size appears in some rows only: once, few, many, or a class for an expanded clone.

>TRBJ1-6|TRBV6-4|many|.
CASSDRDNSPLHF
TGTGCCAGCAGTGACAGGGATAATTCACCCCTCCACTTT
>TRBJ2-1|TRBV6-5|few|TRBD2
CASSPSGLAGYNEQFF
TGTGCCAGCAGTCCATCCGGACTAGCGGGGTACAATGAGCAGTTCTTC
>TRBJ2-7|TRBV20-1|.|.
CSAPPPNSYEQYF
TGCAGTGCCCCCCCGCCGAATTCCTACGAGCAGTACTTC
>TRBJ2-5|TRBV29-1|.|.
CSAEAGLERETQYF
TGCAGCGCGGAGGCTGGACTGGAAAGGGAGACCCAGTACTTC
>TRBJ2-2|TRBV24-1|.|.
CATSDGVAPLNTGELFF
TGTGCCACCAGTGATGGCGTTGCCCCGTTGAACACCGGGGAGCTGTTTTTT
>TRBJ2-3|TRBV10-3|.|TRBD2
CAISGQKAGGLDTQYF
TGTGCCATCAGTGGGCAAAAAGCGGGGGGGCTAGATACGCAGTATTTT
>TRBJ2-5|TRBV7-9|.|.
CASSRDGTSQETQYF
TGTGCCAGCAGCCGAGACGGGACTTCTCAAGAGACCCAGTACTTC
>TRBJ2-5|TRBV20-1|.|.
CSDQGGQAQETQYF
TGCAGTGACCAGGGGGGACAAGCTCAAGAGACCCAGTACTTC
>TRBJ2-7|TRBV28|many|TRBD2
CASRGGLAFSYEQYF
TGTGCCAGCAGGGGTGGACTAGCGTTCTCCTACGAGCAGTACTTC
>TRBJ2-3|TRBV27|few|TRBD2
CASSSSGRTDTQYF
TGTGCCAGCAGTTCGAGCGGGAGGACAGATACGCAGTATTTT
>TRBJ2-1|TRBV20-1|.|.
CSARWGIYNEQLF
TGCAGTGCTAGGTGGGGGATCTACAATGAGCAGCTCTTC
>TRBJ2-1|TRBV18|few|.
CASSAASSYNEQFF
TGTGCCAGCTCGGCGGCCAGCTCCTACAATGAGCAGTTCTTC
>TRBJ1-6|TRBV5-1|few|.
CASSLANRGNSPLHF
TGCGCCAGCAGCTTGGCCAACAGAGGTAATTCACCCCTCCACTTT
>TRBJ2-2|TRBV12-3/TRBV12-4|.|.
CASSPPSTGTGELFF
TGTGCCAGCAGTCCTCCTAGTACAGGCACCGGGGAGCTGTTTTTT
>TRBJ2-7|TRBV4-1|.|TRBD2
CASSQGLAGGGEQYF
TGCGCCAGCAGCCAAGGACTAGCGGGAGGGGGCGAGCAGTACTTC
>TRBJ2-7|TRBV9|.|.
CASSVEASYHEQYF
TGTGCCAGCAGCGTAGAGGCTAGCTACCACGAGCAGTACTTC
>TRBJ2-7|TRBV7-2|few|.
CASSLRQGNNEQYF
TGTGCCAGCAGCTTACGGCAGGGTAACAACGAGCAGTACTTC
>TRBJ1-1|TRBV7-9|many|.
CASSLEENTEAFF
TGTGCCAGCAGCTTAGAGGAGAACACTGAAGCTTTCTTT
>TRBJ2-7|TRBV20-1|.|TRBD2
CSASGPGLDTDEQYF
TGCAGTGCTAGTGGCCCGGGACTAGATACCGACGAGCAGTACTTC
>TRBJ2-5|TRBV24-1|.|.
CATSDLGQNQETQYF
TGTGCCACCAGTGATTTGGGACAGAACCAAGAGACCCAGTACTTC
>TRBJ2-7|TRBV2|few|TRBD1
CASRGTALSYEQYF
TGTGCCAGCAGAGGGACAGCTCTCTCCTACGAGCAGTACTTC
>TRBJ2-1|TRBV30|.|.
CAWEPGQAKYNEQFF
TGTGCCTGGGAACCGGGGCAGGCGAAATACAATGAGCAGTTCTTC
>TRBJ1-6|TRBV5-8|.|.
CASSLGTSNNSPLHF
TGTGCCAGCAGCTTGGGGACATCTAATAATTCACCCCTCCACTTT
>TRBJ1-4|TRBV7-2|.|TRBD1
CASSRDRGREKLFF
TGTGCCAGCAGCAGGGACAGGGGAAGAGAAAAACTGTTTTTT
>TRBJ2-7|TRBV2|.|.
CASSRDQGGEQYF
TGTGCCAGCAGTAGGGACCAGGGAGGCGAGCAGTACTTC
>TRBJ2-1|TRBV10-2|many|TRBD1
CASMQGVNEQFF
TGCGCCAGCATGCAGGGGGTGAATGAGCAGTTCTTC
>TRBJ2-1|TRBV24-1|few|TRBD2
CATSDEGGAYNEQFF
TGTGCCACCAGTGATGAGGGAGGGGCCTACAATGAGCAGTTCTTC
>TRBJ2-7|TRBV7-9|.|.
CASSLRRTDYEQYF
TGTGCCAGCAGCCTGCGGCGGACAGACTACGAGCAGTACTTC
>TRBJ1-1|TRBV7-6|few|.
CASSSGRSTEAFF
TGTGCCAGCAGCTCGGGGCGTAGCACTGAAGCTTTCTTT
>TRBJ1-4|TRBV24-1|.|.
CATSRVSNEKLFF
TGTGCCACCAGCCGGGTCTCTAATGAAAAACTGTTTTTT
>TRBJ2-1|TRBV19|.|TRBD1
CASSRGTGFYNEQFF
TGTGCCAGTAGTCGTGGGACAGGTTTTTACAATGAGCAGTTCTTC
>TRBJ2-3|TRBV2|few|TRBD2
CASTHGTSGKTDTQYF
TGTGCCAGCACGCACGGGACTAGCGGGAAGACAGATACGCAGTATTTT
>TRBJ2-5|TRBV6-1|.|TRBD2
CASSEDGLAGMRETQYF
TGTGCCAGCAGTGAAGATGGACTAGCGGGAATGCGGGAGACCCAGTACTTC
>TRBJ2-2|TRBV5-1|.|.
CASTQGSNTGELFF
TGCGCCAGCACACAGGGCTCGAACACCGGGGAGCTGTTTTTT
>TRBJ2-3|TRBV7-9|.|.
CASSLPTGKADTQYF
TGTGCCAGCAGCTTACCCACAGGGAAGGCAGATACGCAGTATTTT
>TRBJ2-1|TRBV6-6|.|TRBD2
CASRPRLADEQSF
TGTGCCAGCAGACCAAGACTAGCGGATGAGCAGTCCTTC
>TRBJ2-7|TRBV20-1|.|TRBD2
CSAHGGSSYEQYF
TGCAGTGCTCACGGGGGGAGCTCCTACGAGCAGTACTTC
>TRBJ2-1|TRBV6-2/TRBV6-3|few|TRBD2
CASSFISGSLDEQFF
TGTGCCAGCAGTTTCATTAGCGGGAGCTTGGATGAGCAGTTCTTC
>TRBJ2-7|TRBV28|.|TRBD1
CASSSPPDRSYEQYF
TGTGCCAGCAGTTCACCCCCGGACAGGTCCTACGAGCAGTACTTC
>TRBJ1-1|TRBV20-1|once|.
CSAIGQMNTEAFF
TGCAGTGCCATAGGACAGATGAACACTGAAGCTTTCTTT